Listed here are 18 T cell receptor beta chains from one sample, sequenced in a study of blood T cell repertoires in COVID-19 (dated by TCRdb to 2020 to 2021). The method behind the library was the immunoSEQ multiplex PCR assay. This is the immuneACCESS table as TCRdb keeps it, with only in-frame sequences that have V and J called. A part of the clones is gone; compared with another copy, unresolved V genes explain less than half, and the rest is unexplained. The sample table shows around 260,000 clones, and 80% to 95% are seen once. The biggest ten clones account for approximately 2.6% of the sample. Sequenced material: peripheral blood. These receptors were taken from a young adult with COVID-19, enrolled during active disease.

V gene TRBV7-2 combines with J gene TRBJ2-3; no clear D. Germline CDR1 SGHTA, CDR2 FQGNSA. The CDR3 sequence is 13 residues long. The V gene lost 5 bases and the J gene lost 2 bases, with 8 bases spanning the gap. Written as DNA, the CDR3 is TGTGCCAGCAGCGTGGAGTCCACAGATACGCAGTATTTT. Encoded protein: CASSVESTDTQYF.

CDR3 in amino acids: CASRPIGGRNEQFF. The DNA of the CDR3 is TGTGCCAGCAGACCGATCGGGGGGCGGAATGAGCAGTTCTTC. The J gene is TRBJ2-1, the V gene TRBV7-6, with D tentatively TRBD2 (7 bases). Germline V CDR1 and CDR2: SGHVS, FNYEAQ. The V end lost 6 bases, the J end lost 7 bases, and 16 bases lay between the germline ends. The length of the CDR3 is 14 residues.

This chain joins TRBV5-1 and TRBJ1-1, with 10 nucleotides matching TRBD1. CDR3 length: 14 amino acids. The germline CDR1 and CDR2 sequences are SGHRS and YFSETQ. Trimming removed 4 bases from V and 11 bases from J; junction bases left unmatched: 11. For the CDR3, the DNA is TGCGCCAGCAGCAACCAGACAGGGGGCACCATTGCTTTCTTT. It translates to CASSNQTGGTIAFF.

This chain joins TRBV2 and TRBJ2-1, with 8 positions matching TRBD2. Germline CDR1 and CDR2: SNHLY and FYNNEI. Trimming at V came to 7 bases and at J to 1 base, leaving 9 bases not matched to a gene. The CDR3 runs to 16 residues. The CDR3 region is CASKELSGRSYNEQFF. CDR3 coding DNA: TGTGCCAGCAAGGAACTCAGCGGGAGATCCTACAATGAGCAGTTCTTC.

V and J are TRBV29-1 and TRBJ1-2, with 7 bases aligning to TRBD1. The CDR3 sequence is 13 residues long. V lost 6 bases, J lost 2 bases, and 6 bases stayed unmatched. Germline loops: CDR1 SQVTM, CDR2 ANQGSEA. CDR3 in amino acids: CSVAGGPNYGYTF. As DNA, the CDR3 is TGCAGCGTCGCAGGGGGTCCCAACTATGGCTACACCTTC.

This rearrangement joins TRBV12-5 to TRBJ2-5; D possibly corresponds to TRBD2 (6 bases). The V gene lost 5 bases and the J gene lost 5 bases, with 21 bases spanning the gap. The CDR3 loop spans 16 amino acids. Germline CDR1 reads LGHNT; CDR2 reads FRNRAP. The CDR3 reads CASGRSGAGGGETQYF. DNA of the CDR3: TGTGCTAGTGGTCGTTCCGGGGCAGGCGGAGGGGAGACCCAGTACTTC.

V gene TRBV5-4 combines with J gene TRBJ2-2, with 7 bases lining up with TRBD2. This CDR3 region has 15 residues. Germline trimming cut 5 bases from V and 5 bases from J; bases unmatched to any gene: 9. Germline loops: CDR1 SGHNT, CDR2 YYREEE (reference sequence). CDR3 amino acids: CASRNAGVGTGELFF. The CDR3, as DNA: TGTGCCAGCAGAAATGCGGGAGTTGGAACCGGGGAGCTGTTTTTT.

V is TRBV6-5 and J is TRBJ2-7; TRBD1 matches at 11 bases. The CDR3 is 15 residues long. V gave up 2 bases and J gave up 1 base; unmatched junction bases: 1. Germline values: CDR1 MNHEY, CDR2 SVGAGI. CDR3 in amino acids: CASSYGTGGSYEQYF. CDR3 DNA sequence: TGTGCCAGCAGTTACGGGACAGGGGGGTCCTACGAGCAGTACTTC.

V usage is TRBV11-2 and J usage is TRBJ2-7; D might be TRBD2 (6 bases). V lost 4 bases and J lost 13, with 14 bases in between. The CDR3 has 11 residues. Germline CDR1 reads SGHAT; CDR2 reads FQNNGV. The CDR3 reads CASSYPHGTYF. The CDR3, as DNA: TGTGCCAGCAGCTACCCTCATGGGACTTACTTC. Full variable domain (remainder filled in from reference TRBV11-2 and TRBJ2-7): EAGVAQSPRYKIIEKRQSVAFWCNPISGHATLYWYQQILGQGPKLLIQFQNNGVVDDSQLPKDRFSAERLKGVDSTLKIQPAKLEDSAVYLCASSYPHGTYFGPGTRLTVT.

V and J are TRBV9 and TRBJ2-5; possibly TRBD1 for D (6 bases). The CDR3 contains 14 residues. Germline V gene lookup returns CDR1 SGDLS and CDR2 YYNGEE. Trimming stripped 5 bases from V and 1 base from J, with 12 bases between. This CDR3 reads CASSLRGTQETQYF. CDR3 nucleotide sequence: TGTGCCAGCAGTCTAAGGGGGACCCAAGAGACCCAGTACTTC.

The chain recombines TRBV2 with TRBJ2-3; D perhaps matches TRBD1 (6 bases). This CDR3 comprises 13 residues. V was cut by 4 bases and J by 6 bases, with 11 bases left in between. The germline CDR1 and CDR2 sequences are SNHLY and FYNNEI. CDR3 sequence: CASSGQEFDTQYF. CDR3 coding DNA: TGTGCCAGCAGTGGACAGGAATTTGATACGCAGTATTTT. The full variable domain, in which reference TRBV2 and TRBJ2-3 provide the parts outside the CDR3, is EPEVTQTPSHQVTQMGQEVILRCVPISNHLYFYWYRQILGQKVEFLVSFYNNEISEKSEIFDDQFSVERPDGSNFTLKIRSTKLEDSAMYFCASSGQEFDTQYFGPGTRLTVL.

This chain connects TRBV9 to TRBJ1-5; D possibly corresponds to TRBD1 (5 bases). The CDR3 length is 14 residues. With 0 bases removed from V and 7 bases from J, the gap between germline ends came to 11 bases. In germline, CDR1 is SGDLS, CDR2 YYNGEE. The chain's CDR3 is CASSVGAGDQPQHF. In DNA form, the CDR3 reads TGTGCCAGCAGCGTAGGTGCGGGGGACCAGCCCCAGCATTTT.

This clone has only one observation. The rearrangement joins TRBV6-5 to TRBJ1-2; D uncertain. Per germline, CDR1 MNHEY and CDR2 SVGAGI. CDR3 length equals 14 residues. V was cut by 8 bases and J by 6 bases, with 19 bases left in between. DNA of the CDR3: TGTGCCAGCGGACCTCCGGCGGGCCAGGATGGCTACACCTTC. Amino acids: CASGPPAGQDGYTF.

This sequence joins TRBV3-1 (or the pseudogene TRBV3-2) and TRBJ2-7; 9 bases align to TRBD1. The CDR3 extends over 16 amino acids. CDR1 and CDR2 (germline): LGHDT, YNNKEL (reference sequence). V shed 0 bases, J shed 5 bases, and the junction held 8 bases outside the gene matches. The chain's CDR3 is CASSQDYRTGVHEQYF. The CDR3 DNA is TGTGCCAGCAGCCAAGATTATAGGACAGGGGTCCACGAGCAGTACTTC.

This clone was seen once. V is TRBV5-6 and J is TRBJ2-7; 7 bases are shared with TRBD1. The CDR3 covers 15 residues. The ends lost 4 bases at V and 1 base at J; junction bases unmatched: 8. Germline V lookup: CDR1 SGHDT, CDR2 YYEEEE. In nucleotides, the CDR3 is TGTGCCAGCAGCCCGGCCGGGACAGTTTCCTACGAGCAGTACTTC. It codes for CASSPAGTVSYEQYF.

This chain uses TRBV28 with TRBJ2-7; 8 bases fit TRBD2. This CDR3 contains 14 residues. V lost 2 bases and J lost 4; bases outside the gene matches: 4. Germline V gives CDR1 MDHEN, CDR2 SYDVKM. CDR3 in amino acids: CASSLKGLDYEQYF. The CDR3 region has the DNA TGTGCCAGCAGTTTAAAGGGACTAGATTACGAGCAGTACTTC.

J is TRBJ1-2 and V is TRBV14; 8 nucleotides line up with TRBD1. This CDR3 region has 13 residues. Per germline, CDR1 SGHDN and CDR2 FVKESK. With V trimmed by 6 bases and J by 6 bases, 6 bases remained unmatched. In DNA, the CDR3 is TGTGCCAGCAGACCGGACAGGGATAATGGCTACACCTTC. Translation gives CASRPDRDNGYTF.

J is TRBJ2-1 and V is TRBV5-1; 8 nucleotides align to TRBD2. Trimming cost V 2 bases and J 9 bases; bases outside gene matches: 13. The CDR3 loop spans 16 amino acids. CDR1 and CDR2 from the germline V gene are SGHRS and YFSETQ. CDR3 sequence (DNA): TGCGCCAGCAGCTTCGAAGTCGCGGGACTAGGATCTGAGCAGTTCTTC. As protein: CASSFEVAGLGSEQFF.